A selection of T cell receptor beta chains follows, all from one sample in a study of CD8 T cells in Susac syndrome. TCRdb fed the immunoSEQ multiplex PCR reads into MiXCR, producing one record per CDR3 protein. The sample holds about 300,000 distinct CDR3 sequences, approximately 91% seen once. Material for sequencing was CD8+ T cells from PBMCs. All receptors come from a human donor with multiple sclerosis. CDR3s leave out the opening cysteine and the closing phenylalanine or tryptophan.

V	J	CDR3
TRBV27	TRBJ1-6	ASSYRGLALNSPLH
TRBV6-2/TRBV6-3	TRBJ2-7	ASSYSPSYEQY
TRBV27	TRBJ2-1	ASRVAGGYEQF
TRBV6-2/TRBV6-3	TRBJ2-3	ASRERGNTQY
TRBV29-1	TRBJ2-1	SAWAGSYNEQF
TRBV18	TRBJ2-1	ASSNAEQF
TRBV30	TRBJ2-6	AWKSPGGPSGANVLT
TRBV4-3	TRBJ2-7	ASSQDPGPSYEQY
TRBV29-1	TRBJ2-1	SVEGGYEQF
TRBV7-9	TRBJ1-2	ASSLGGITNGYT
TRBV6-5	TRBJ2-1	ASSLQGPRYNEQF
TRBV19	TRBJ1-1	ASRLETAGTEAF
TRBV20-1	TRBJ2-1	SGDGGNEQF
TRBV12-3/TRBV12-4	TRBJ2-3	ASSSVHTDTQY
TRBV6-2/TRBV6-3	TRBJ2-2	ASSWTTNAGELF
TRBV4-1	TRBJ2-5	ASSQVGGGGETQY
TRBV6-2/TRBV6-3	TRBJ2-2	ASSYFQPQLTGELF
TRBV15	TRBJ2-3	ATSRERGNSDTQY
TRBV6-5	TRBJ2-3	ASSYSDRGDTQY
TRBV7-3	TRBJ2-1	ASSLLASNEQF
TRBV29-1	TRBJ2-1	SVSGGAREQF
TRBV7-8	TRBJ2-3	ASSLRRKQGGTDTQY
TRBV13	TRBJ2-1	ASSLSGSDEQF
TRBV30	TRBJ1-1	AWSEVVGAEAF
TRBV10-3	TRBJ1-2	AISDLRGDGYT